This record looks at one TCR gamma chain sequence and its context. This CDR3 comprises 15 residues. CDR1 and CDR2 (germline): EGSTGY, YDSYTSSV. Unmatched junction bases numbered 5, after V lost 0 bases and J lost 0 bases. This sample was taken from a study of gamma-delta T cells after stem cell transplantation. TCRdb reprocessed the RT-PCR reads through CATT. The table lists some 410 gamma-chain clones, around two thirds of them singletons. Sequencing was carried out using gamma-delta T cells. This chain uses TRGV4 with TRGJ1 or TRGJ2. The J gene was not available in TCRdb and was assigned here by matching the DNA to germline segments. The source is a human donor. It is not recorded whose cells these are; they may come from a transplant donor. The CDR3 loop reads CATWDGRSNYYKKLF. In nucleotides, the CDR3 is TGTGCCACCTGGGATGGGCGGTCGAATTATTATAAGAAACTCTTT.